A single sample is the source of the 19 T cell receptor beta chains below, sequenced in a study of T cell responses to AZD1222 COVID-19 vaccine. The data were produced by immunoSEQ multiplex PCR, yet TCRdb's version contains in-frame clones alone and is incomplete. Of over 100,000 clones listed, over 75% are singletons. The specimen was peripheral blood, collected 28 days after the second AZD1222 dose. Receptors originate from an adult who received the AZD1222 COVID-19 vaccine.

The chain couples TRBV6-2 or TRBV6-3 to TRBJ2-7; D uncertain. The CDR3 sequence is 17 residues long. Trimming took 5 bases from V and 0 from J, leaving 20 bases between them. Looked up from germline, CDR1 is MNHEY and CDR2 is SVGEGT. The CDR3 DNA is TGTGCCAGCAGTACAAGACTTGTGGCTGGAAGCTCCTACGAGCAGTACTTC. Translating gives CASSTRLVAGSSYEQYF.

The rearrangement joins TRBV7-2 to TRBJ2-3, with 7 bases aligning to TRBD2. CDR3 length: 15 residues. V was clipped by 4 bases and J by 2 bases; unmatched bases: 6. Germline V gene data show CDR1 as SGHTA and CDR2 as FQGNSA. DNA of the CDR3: TGTGCCAGCAGCTGGCGGGCGGGGGACACAGATACGCAGTATTTT. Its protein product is CASSWRAGDTDTQYF. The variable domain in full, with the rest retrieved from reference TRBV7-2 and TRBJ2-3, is GAGVSQSPSNKVTEKGKDVELRCDPISGHTALYWYRQSLGQGLEFLIYFQGNSAPDKSGLPSDRFSAERTGGSVSTLTIQRTQQEDSAVYLCASSWRAGDTDTQYFGPGTRLTVL.

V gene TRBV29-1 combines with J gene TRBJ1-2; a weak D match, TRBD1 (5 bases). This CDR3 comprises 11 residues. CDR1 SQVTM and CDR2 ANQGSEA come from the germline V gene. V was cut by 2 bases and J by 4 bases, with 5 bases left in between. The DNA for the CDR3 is TGCAGCGTTGAAAGGGGCTATGGCTACACCTTC. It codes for CSVERGYGYTF. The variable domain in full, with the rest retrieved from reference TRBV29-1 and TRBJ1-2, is SAVISQKPSRDICQRGTSLTIQCQVDSQVTMMFWYRQQPGQSLTLIATANQGSEATYESGFVIDKFPISRPNLTFSTLTVSNMSPEDSSIYLCSVERGYGYTFGSGTRLTVV.

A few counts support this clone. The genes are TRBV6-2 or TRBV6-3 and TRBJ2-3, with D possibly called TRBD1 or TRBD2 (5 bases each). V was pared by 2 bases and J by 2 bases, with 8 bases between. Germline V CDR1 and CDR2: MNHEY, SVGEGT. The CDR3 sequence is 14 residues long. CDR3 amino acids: CASSYQGTTDTQYF. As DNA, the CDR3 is TGTGCCAGCAGTTACCAAGGGACCACAGATACGCAGTATTTT.

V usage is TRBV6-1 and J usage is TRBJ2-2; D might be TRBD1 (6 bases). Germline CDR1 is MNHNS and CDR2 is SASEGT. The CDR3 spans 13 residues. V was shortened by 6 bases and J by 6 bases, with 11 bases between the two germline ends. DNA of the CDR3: TGTGCCAGCAGCTCAACAGGGTCCGGGGAGCTGTTTTTT. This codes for CASSSTGSGELFF.

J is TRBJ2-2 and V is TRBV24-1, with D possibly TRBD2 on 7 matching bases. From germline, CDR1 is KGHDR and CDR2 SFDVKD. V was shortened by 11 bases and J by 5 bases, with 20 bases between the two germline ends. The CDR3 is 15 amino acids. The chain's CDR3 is CASRGGTTETGELFF. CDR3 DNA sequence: TGTGCCAGCAGAGGGGGGACTACCGAGACCGGGGAGCTGTTTTTT.

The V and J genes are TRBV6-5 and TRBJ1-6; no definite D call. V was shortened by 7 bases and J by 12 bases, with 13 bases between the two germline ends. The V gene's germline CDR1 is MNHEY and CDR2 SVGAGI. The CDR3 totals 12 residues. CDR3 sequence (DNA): TGTGCCAGCACCATGAACCAGCAACCCCTCCACTTT. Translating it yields CASTMNQQPLHF.

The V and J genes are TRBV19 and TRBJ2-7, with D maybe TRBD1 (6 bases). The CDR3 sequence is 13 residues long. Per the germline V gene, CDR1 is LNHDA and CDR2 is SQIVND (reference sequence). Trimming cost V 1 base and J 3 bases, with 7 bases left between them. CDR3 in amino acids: CASSIGGGYEQYF. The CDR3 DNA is TGTGCCAGTAGTATAGGAGGGGGCTACGAGCAGTACTTC.

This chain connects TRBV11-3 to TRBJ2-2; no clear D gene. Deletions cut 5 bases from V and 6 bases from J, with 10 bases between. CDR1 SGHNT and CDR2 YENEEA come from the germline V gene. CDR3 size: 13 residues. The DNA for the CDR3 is TGTGCCAGCAGCGGACCCGGCCCCGGGGAGCTGTTTTTT. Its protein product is CASSGPGPGELFF.

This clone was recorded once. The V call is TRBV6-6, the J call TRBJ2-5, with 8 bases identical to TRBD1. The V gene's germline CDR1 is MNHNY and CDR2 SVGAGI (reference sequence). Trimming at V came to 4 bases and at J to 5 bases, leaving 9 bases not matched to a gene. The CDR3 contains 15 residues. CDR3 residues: CASSFGQGIRETQYF. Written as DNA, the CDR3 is TGTGCCAGCAGTTTCGGACAGGGTATTCGGGAGACCCAGTACTTC.

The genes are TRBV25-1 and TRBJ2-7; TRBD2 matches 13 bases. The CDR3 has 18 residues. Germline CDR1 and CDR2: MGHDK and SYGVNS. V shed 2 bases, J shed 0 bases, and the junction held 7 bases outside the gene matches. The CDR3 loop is CASSEPLTSGRASYEQYF. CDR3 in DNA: TGTGCCAGCAGTGAACCCCTTACTAGCGGGAGGGCCTCCTACGAGCAGTACTTC.

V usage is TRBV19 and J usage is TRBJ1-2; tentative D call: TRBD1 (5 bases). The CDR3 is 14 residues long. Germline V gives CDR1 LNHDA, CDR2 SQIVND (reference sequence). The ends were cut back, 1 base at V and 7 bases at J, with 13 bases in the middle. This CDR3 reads CASSIGGGMSGYTF. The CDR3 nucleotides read TGTGCCAGTAGTATAGGCGGGGGGATGAGTGGCTACACCTTC.

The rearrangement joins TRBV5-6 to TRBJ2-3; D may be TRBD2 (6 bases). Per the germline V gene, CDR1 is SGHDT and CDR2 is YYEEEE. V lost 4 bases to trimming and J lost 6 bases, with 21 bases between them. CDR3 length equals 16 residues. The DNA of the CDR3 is TGTGCCAGCAGCGGGGGGATCAGTTTGAGGGGCGATACGCAGTATTTT. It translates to CASSGGISLRGDTQYF.

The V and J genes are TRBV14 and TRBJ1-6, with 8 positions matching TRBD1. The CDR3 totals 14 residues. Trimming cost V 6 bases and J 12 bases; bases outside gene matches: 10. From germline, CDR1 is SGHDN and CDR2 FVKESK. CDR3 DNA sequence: TGTGCCAGCAGTCCCCGGACAGGGATGAGACCCCTCCACTTT. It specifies CASSPRTGMRPLHF.

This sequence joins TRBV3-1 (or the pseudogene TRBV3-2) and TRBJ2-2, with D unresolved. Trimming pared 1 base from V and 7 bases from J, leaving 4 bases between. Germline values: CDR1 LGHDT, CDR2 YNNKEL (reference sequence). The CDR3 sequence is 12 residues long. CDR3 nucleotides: TGTGCCAGCAGCCAAGCCTTCGGGGAGCTGTTTTTT. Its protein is CASSQAFGELFF.

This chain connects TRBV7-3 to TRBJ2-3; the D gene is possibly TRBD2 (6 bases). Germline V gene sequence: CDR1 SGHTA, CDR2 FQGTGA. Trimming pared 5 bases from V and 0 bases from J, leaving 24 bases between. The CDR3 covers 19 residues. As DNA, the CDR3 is TGTGCCAGCAGCCCGCACTATCGCGGTCTAGCGTCGAGCACAGATACGCAGTATTTT. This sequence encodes CASSPHYRGLASSTDTQYF.

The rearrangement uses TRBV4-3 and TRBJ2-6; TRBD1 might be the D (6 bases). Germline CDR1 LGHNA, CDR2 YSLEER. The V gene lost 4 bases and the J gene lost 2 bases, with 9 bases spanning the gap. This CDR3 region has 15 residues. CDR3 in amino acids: CASSPYRAGANVLTF. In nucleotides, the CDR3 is TGCGCCAGCAGCCCCTACAGGGCTGGGGCCAACGTCCTGACTTTC.

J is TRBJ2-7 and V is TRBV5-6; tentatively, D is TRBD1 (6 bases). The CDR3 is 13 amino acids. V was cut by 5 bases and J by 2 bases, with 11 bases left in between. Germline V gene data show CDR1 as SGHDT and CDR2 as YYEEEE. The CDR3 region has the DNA TGTGCCAGCAGACCTACAGGGACCTACGAGCAGTACTTC. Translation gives CASRPTGTYEQYF.

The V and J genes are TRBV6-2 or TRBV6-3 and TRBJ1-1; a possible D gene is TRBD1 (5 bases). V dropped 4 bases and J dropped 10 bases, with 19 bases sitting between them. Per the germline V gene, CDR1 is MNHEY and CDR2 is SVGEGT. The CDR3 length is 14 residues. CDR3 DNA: TGTGCCAGCAGTTTTTCCGGGACCCCCACAGGAGCTTTCTTT. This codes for CASSFSGTPTGAFF.